The 17 T cell receptor beta chains given below trace back to one sample, sequenced in a study of shared clonotypes between healthy human individuals. Generated by immunoSEQ multiplex PCR, the TCRdb table keeps only in-frame clones and is missing some. The data hold roughly 2 million clones, with about 95% observed a single time. Sample: naive CD4+ T cells sorted from blood. Described subset: CD45RA+ positively selected. These receptors all come from a man between 18 and 35 years old in good health.

J is TRBJ2-4 and V is TRBV6-6; TRBD2 aligns across 11 bases. The CDR3 sequence is 15 residues long. Germline CDR1 MNHNY, CDR2 SVGAGI (reference sequence). J gave up 4 bases and V 5 bases, and 4 bases lay outside the gene matches. This chain's CDR3 is CASSQGLAEKNIQYF. The CDR3 DNA is TGTGCCAGCAGTCAGGGACTAGCGGAAAAAAACATTCAGTACTTC.

The V and J genes are TRBV11-2 and TRBJ1-6, with 7 bases matching TRBD1. The junction had 11 bases not matched to a gene; V was cut back by 2 bases and J by 7 bases. CDR1 SGHAT and CDR2 FQNNGV come from the germline V gene. The CDR3 runs 17 residues. This CDR3 reads CASSLSGWQGQNSPLHF. The CDR3 DNA is TGTGCCAGCAGCTTATCGGGCTGGCAGGGACAGAATTCACCCCTCCACTTT. Supplemented by reference TRBV11-2 and TRBJ1-6, the full variable domain reads EAGVAQSPRYKIIEKRQSVAFWCNPISGHATLYWYQQILGQGPKLLIQFQNNGVVDDSQLPKDRFSAERLKGVDSTLKIQPAKLEDSAVYLCASSLSGWQGQNSPLHFGNGTRLTVT.

The chain recombines TRBV6-1 with TRBJ2-1; TRBD2 aligns across 13 bases. The CDR3 is 17 amino acids. Trimming removed 5 bases from V and 7 bases from J; junction bases left unmatched: 11. CDR1 is MNHNS, CDR2 SASEGT, per germline. The CDR3 loop reads CASSQGGLAGVRNEQFF. The CDR3 nucleotides read TGTGCCAGCAGTCAAGGAGGACTAGCGGGAGTTAGAAATGAGCAGTTCTTC.

This clone was recorded a few times. The sample contains more than one DNA sequence encoding this CDR3. The rearrangement uses TRBV6-5 and TRBJ1-1; D may be TRBD1 (6 bases). This CDR3 has 11 residues. The ends were cut back, 7 bases at V and 4 bases at J, with 7 bases in the middle. Germline CDR1 is MNHEY and CDR2 is SVGAGI. CDR3 amino acids: CASTRGTEAFF. The CDR3 region has the DNA TGTGCCAGCACCAGGGGCACTGAAGCTTTCTTT.

V is TRBV10-3 and J is TRBJ1-5; D gene ambiguous. This CDR3 is built from 14 residues. Looked up from germline, CDR1 is ENHRY and CDR2 is SYGVKD. V shed 0 bases and J shed 6 bases, with 9 bases lying between them. CDR3 sequence: CAISESSGSQPQHF. For the CDR3, the DNA is TGTGCCATCAGTGAGTCATCGGGGAGTCAGCCCCAGCATTTT.

J is TRBJ1-5 and V is TRBV27, with a tentative D call TRBD1 (5 bases). This CDR3 spans 14 amino acids. CDR1 is MNHEY, CDR2 SMNVEV, per germline (reference sequence). Between the trimmed V and J ends, which lost 0 bases and 7 bases, there was a span of 10 bases. Here the CDR3 reads CASSLSGVTQPQHF. As DNA, the CDR3 is TGTGCCAGCAGTTTATCGGGGGTAACGCAGCCCCAGCATTTT.

This clone showed up just a few times. The identical CDR3 is also encoded by other nucleotide sequences in the sample. The chain employs TRBV6-6 and TRBJ1-5, with D tentatively TRBD1 (5 bases). Looked up from germline, CDR1 is MNHNY and CDR2 is SVGAGI (reference sequence). There are 14 residues in the CDR3. V lost 9 bases and J lost 4, with 16 bases in between. Here the CDR3 reads CASRTGAGNQPQHF. CDR3 coding DNA: TGTGCCAGTCGCACCGGGGCAGGGAATCAGCCCCAGCATTTT.

This clone was seen just once. The chain carries TRBV7-3 and TRBJ2-2; a possible D gene is TRBD1 (5 bases). Germline lookup yields CDR1 SGHTA and CDR2 FQGTGA. V was pared by 5 bases and J by 3 bases, with 10 bases between. The CDR3 runs to 14 residues. The CDR3 region has the DNA TGTGCCAGCAGCCCTTTCAGGGACACCGGGGAGCTGTTTTTT. This gives the protein CASSPFRDTGELFF.

The V gene is TRBV18, the J gene TRBJ1-1, with D possibly matching TRBD1 (6 bases). The CDR3 is made up of 17 amino acids. Germline CDR1 KGHSH, CDR2 LQKENI. V lost 1 base, J lost 7 bases, and 22 bases lay in between. CDR3 sequence: CASSPRGFDRITGEAFF. CDR3 nucleotides: TGTGCCAGCTCACCACGAGGGTTTGACAGGATTACAGGTGAAGCTTTCTTT.

The V gene is TRBV18, the J gene TRBJ2-7; D possibly matches TRBD1 or TRBD2 (5 bases each). Trimming took off 4 bases at V and 2 bases at J, with 9 bases between the two ends. This CDR3 is 13 amino acids long. Per germline, CDR1 KGHSH and CDR2 LQKENI. The CDR3: CASSQGTTYEQYF. CDR3 bases: TGTGCCAGCTCACAAGGGACCACCTACGAGCAGTACTTC.

The chain employs TRBV2 and TRBJ1-5; TRBD1 matches 7 bases. Germline-derived CDR1 and CDR2 are SNHLY and FYNNEI. The junction had 4 bases not matched to a gene; V was cut back by 8 bases and J by 3 bases. This CDR3 contains 13 residues. CDR3: CASLGQINQPQHF. The CDR3 DNA follows: TGTGCCAGCTTGGGACAGATCAATCAGCCCCAGCATTTT.

The V call is TRBV6-5, the J call TRBJ2-7, with a possible D match to TRBD2 (6 bases). The CDR3 has 14 residues. The ends were cut back, 2 bases at V and 4 bases at J, with 12 bases in the middle. Per the germline V gene, CDR1 is MNHEY and CDR2 is SVGAGI. The DNA of the CDR3 is TGTGCCAGCAGTTACAAGGGCGGAGGGTACGAGCAGTACTTC. Residues: CASSYKGGGYEQYF.

This rearrangement joins TRBV18 to TRBJ1-3; the D is unclear. Trimming took 5 bases from V and 0 from J, leaving 20 bases between them. In germline, CDR1 is KGHSH, CDR2 LQKENI. The CDR3 covers 18 residues. This CDR3 reads CASSAQSDRLGSGNTIYF. The CDR3 region has the DNA TGTGCCAGCTCAGCTCAATCGGACCGCCTGGGCTCTGGAAACACCATATATTTT.

The chain employs TRBV2 and TRBJ2-3; the D gene is possibly TRBD2 (6 bases). In germline, CDR1 is SNHLY, CDR2 FYNNEI. Trimming removed 8 bases at V and 7 bases at J, with 16 bases between. The CDR3 is 13 residues long. DNA for the CDR3: TGTGCCAGCGAGGTCGGCGGGGCATATACGCAGTATTTT. It yields the protein CASEVGGAYTQYF.

The chain employs TRBV27 and TRBJ1-3, with 8 bases lining up with TRBD1. Germline-derived CDR1 and CDR2 are MNHEY and SMNVEV (reference sequence). The CDR3 runs 15 residues. V dropped 5 bases and J dropped 1; count of bases not matched to a gene: 4. Here the CDR3 DNA reads TGTGCCAGCAGTCCCGGACAGGGATCTGGAAACACCATATATTTT. Translation: CASSPGQGSGNTIYF.

For the CDR3, the DNA is TGTGCCAGCAGCCAGATACAGGGGGTTAATCAGCCCCAGCATTTT. Translation: CASSQIQGVNQPQHF. V and J are TRBV6-5 and TRBJ1-5; TRBD1 aligns across 8 bases. Germline trimming cut 6 bases from V and 4 bases from J; bases unmatched to any gene: 8. Per the germline V gene, CDR1 is MNHEY and CDR2 is SVGAGI. The length of the CDR3 is 15 residues.

The V gene is TRBV2, the J gene TRBJ1-1; no clear D. The germline V gene encodes CDR1 SNHLY and CDR2 FYNNEI. The CDR3 has 12 residues. With 7 bases removed from V and 3 bases from J, the gap between germline ends came to 9 bases. The DNA for the CDR3 is TGTGCCAGCATGTGGGGTTACACTGAAGCTTTCTTT. Protein product: CASMWGYTEAFF.